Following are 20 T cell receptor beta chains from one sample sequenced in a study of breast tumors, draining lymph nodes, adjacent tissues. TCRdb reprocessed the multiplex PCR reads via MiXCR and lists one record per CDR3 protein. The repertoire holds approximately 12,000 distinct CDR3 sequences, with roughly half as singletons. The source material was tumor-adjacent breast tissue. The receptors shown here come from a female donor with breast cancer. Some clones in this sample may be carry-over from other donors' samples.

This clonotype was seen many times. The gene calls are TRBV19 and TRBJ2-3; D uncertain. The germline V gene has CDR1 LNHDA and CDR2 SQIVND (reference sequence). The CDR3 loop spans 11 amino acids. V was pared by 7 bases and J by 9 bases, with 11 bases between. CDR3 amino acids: CASTDSRTQYF. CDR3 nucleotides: TGTGCCAGTACCGATAGTCGAACGCAGTATTTT.

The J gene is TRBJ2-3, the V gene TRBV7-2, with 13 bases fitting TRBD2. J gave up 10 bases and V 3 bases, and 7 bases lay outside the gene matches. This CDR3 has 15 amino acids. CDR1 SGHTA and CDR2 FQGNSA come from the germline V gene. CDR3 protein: CASSFRTSGGLPQYF. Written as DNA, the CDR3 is TGTGCCAGCAGCTTCCGGACTAGCGGGGGTCTCCCGCAGTATTTT.

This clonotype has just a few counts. CDR3 in amino acids: CASSQDRQGESSYNSPLHF. The DNA of the CDR3 is TGTGCCAGCAGCCAAGATCGTCAAGGGGAGAGCTCCTATAATTCACCCCTCCACTTT. The rearrangement uses TRBV3-2 and TRBJ1-6; the table's D call, TRBD1, was not checked against the DNA. TRBV3-2 is a listed pseudogene. This CDR3 has 19 amino acids.

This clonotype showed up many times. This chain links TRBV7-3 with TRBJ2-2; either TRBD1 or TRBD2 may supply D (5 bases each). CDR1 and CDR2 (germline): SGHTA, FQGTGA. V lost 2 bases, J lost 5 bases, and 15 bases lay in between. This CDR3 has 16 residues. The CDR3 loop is CASSLGTERPTGELFF. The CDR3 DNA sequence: TGTGCCAGCAGCTTAGGGACGGAACGACCTACCGGGGAGCTGTTTTTT.

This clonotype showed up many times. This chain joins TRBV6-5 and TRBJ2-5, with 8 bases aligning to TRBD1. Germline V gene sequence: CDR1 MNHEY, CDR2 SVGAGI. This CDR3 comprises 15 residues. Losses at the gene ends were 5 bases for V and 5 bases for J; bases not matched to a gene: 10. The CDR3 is CASSHGTGRAETQYF. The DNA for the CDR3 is TGTGCCAGCAGTCACGGGACAGGAAGAGCGGAGACCCAGTACTTC.

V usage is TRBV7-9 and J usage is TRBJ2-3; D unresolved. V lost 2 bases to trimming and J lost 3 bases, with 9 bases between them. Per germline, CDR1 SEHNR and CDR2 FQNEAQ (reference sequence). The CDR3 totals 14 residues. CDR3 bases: TGTGCCAGCAGCTTAAACCCAGGAACAGATACGCAGTATTTT. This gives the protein CASSLNPGTDTQYF.

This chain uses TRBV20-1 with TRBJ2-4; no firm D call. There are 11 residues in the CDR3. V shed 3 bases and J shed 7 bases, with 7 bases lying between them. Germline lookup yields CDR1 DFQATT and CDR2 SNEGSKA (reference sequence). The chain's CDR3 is CSASFMNIQYF. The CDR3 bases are TGCAGTGCTAGTTTTATGAACATTCAGTACTTC.

In DNA form, the CDR3 reads TGTGCCAGCATTAAGACAGGGAACTATGGCTACACCTTC. This sequence encodes CASIKTGNYGYTF. The chain carries TRBV7-2 and TRBJ1-2, with 7 bases identical to TRBD1. This CDR3 comprises 13 residues. The trim removed 7 bases at V and 2 bases at J, leaving 4 bases unmatched. The germline CDR1 and CDR2 sequences are SGHTA and FQGNSA.

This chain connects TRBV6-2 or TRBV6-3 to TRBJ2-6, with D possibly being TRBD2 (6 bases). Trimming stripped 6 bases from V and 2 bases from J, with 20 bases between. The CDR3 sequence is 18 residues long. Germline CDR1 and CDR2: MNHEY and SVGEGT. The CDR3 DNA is TGTGCCAGCAGACCGGACTGGGTCGGAGGGCCTGGGGCCAACGTCCTGACTTTC. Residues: CASRPDWVGGPGANVLTF.

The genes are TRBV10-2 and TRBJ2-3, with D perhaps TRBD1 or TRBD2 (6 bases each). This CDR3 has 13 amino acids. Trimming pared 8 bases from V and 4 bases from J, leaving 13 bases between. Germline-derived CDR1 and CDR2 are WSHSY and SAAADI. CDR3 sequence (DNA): TGCGCCAGCGGCGGAGGGGGTGCAGATACGCAGTATTTT. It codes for CASGGGGADTQYF.

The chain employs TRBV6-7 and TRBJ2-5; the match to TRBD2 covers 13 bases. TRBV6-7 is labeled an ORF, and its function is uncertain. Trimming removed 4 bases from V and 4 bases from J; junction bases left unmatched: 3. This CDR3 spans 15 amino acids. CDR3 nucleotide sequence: TGTGCCAGCAGTTTTCGGACTAGCGGGAGAGAGACCCAGTACTTC. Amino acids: CASSFRTSGRETQYF.

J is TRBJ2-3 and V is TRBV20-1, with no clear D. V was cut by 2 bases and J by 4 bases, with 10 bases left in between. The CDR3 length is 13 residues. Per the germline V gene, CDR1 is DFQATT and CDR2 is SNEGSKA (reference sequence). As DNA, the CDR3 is TGCAGTGCTAGATTATGGACCTCAGATACGCAGTATTTT. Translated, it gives CSARLWTSDTQYF.

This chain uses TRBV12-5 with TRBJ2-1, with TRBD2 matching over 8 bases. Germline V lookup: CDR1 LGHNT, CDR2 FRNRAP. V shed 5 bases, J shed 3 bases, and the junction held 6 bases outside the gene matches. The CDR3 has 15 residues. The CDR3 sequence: CASGGGSGNYNEQFF. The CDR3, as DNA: TGTGCTAGTGGTGGGGGTAGCGGGAACTACAATGAGCAGTTCTTC.

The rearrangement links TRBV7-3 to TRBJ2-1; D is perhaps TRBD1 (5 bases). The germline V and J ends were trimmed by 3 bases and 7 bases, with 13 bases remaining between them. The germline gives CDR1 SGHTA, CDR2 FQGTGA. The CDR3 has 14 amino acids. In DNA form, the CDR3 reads TGTGCCAGCAGCTTTCTCCAGGGAAAAAATGAGCAGTTCTTC. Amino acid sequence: CASSFLQGKNEQFF.

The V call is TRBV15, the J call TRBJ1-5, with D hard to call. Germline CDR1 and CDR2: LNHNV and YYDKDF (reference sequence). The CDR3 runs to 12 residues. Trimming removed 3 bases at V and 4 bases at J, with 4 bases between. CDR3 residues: CATSSENQPQHF. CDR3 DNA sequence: TGTGCCACCAGCAGTGAAAATCAGCCCCAGCATTTT. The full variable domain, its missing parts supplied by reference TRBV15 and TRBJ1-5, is DAMVIQNPRYQVTQFGKPVTLSCSQTLNHNVMYWYQQKSSQAPKLLFHYYDKDFNNEADTPDNFQSRRPNTSFCFLDIRSPGLGDTAMYLCATSSENQPQHFGDGTRLSIL.

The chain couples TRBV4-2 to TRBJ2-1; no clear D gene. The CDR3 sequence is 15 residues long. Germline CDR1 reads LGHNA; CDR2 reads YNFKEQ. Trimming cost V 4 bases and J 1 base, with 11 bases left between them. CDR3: CASSLTATSYNEQFF. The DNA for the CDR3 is TGTGCCAGCAGCCTAACGGCTACTTCCTACAATGAGCAGTTCTTC.

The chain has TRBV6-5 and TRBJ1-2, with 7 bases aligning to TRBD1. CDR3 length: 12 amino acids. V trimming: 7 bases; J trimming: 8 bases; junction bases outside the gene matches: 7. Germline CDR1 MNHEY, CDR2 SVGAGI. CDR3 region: CASKGQDGGYTF. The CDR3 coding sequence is TGTGCCAGCAAAGGACAGGACGGGGGCTACACCTTC.

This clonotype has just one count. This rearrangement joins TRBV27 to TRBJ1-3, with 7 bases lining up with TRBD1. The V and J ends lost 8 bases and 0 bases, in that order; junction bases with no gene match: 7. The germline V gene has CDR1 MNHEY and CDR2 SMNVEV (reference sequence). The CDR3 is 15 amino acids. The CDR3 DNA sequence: TGTGCCAGCCCTACAGGGGCGCCCTCTGGAAACACCATATATTTT. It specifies CASPTGAPSGNTIYF.

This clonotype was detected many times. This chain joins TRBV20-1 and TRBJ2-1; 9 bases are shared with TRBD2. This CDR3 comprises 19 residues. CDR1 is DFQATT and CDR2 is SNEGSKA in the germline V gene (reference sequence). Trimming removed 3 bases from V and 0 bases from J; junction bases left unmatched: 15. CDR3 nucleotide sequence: TGCAGTGCTAGCCGAGACAGCGTTAGCGGGAGAGGCTCCTACAATGAGCAGTTCTTC. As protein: CSASRDSVSGRGSYNEQFF.

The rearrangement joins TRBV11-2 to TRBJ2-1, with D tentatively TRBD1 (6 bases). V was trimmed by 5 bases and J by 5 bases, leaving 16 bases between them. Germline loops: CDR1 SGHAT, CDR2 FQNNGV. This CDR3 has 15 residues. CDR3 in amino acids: CASSLGALRDNEQFF. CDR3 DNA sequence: TGTGCCAGCAGCCTGGGGGCACTAAGGGACAATGAGCAGTTCTTC.